A selection of T cell receptor beta chains follows, all from one sample in a study of blood T cells in healthy people across ages. TCRdb itself ran the 5' RACE reads through MiXCR, one entry per CDR3 protein. This table holds hundreds of thousands of distinct CDR3 sequences, 45% to 50% found once. The sequenced sample was blood. These receptors were collected from a man aged 25-40 years in good health. Each CDR3 is given with its conserved first and last residue. D genes are given only for firm matches. Some rows have no size entry. The others give once, few or many, or a class for an expanded clone.

>TRBJ2-7|TRBV7-2|.|many
TGTGCCAGCAGCTTCCAAAGCCAAGGACCCTACGAGCAGTACTTC
CASSFQSQGPYEQYF
>TRBJ2-7|TRBV29-1|TRBD1|.
TGCAGCGTTGAAGGAGGACAGGGGCCCTCCTACGAGCAGTACTTC
CSVEGGQGPSYEQYF
>TRBJ1-2|TRBV28|.|.
TGTGCTCCCCGTTATGGCTACACCTTC
CAPRYGYTF
>TRBJ2-1|TRBV29-1|.|.
TGCAGCGTTGAGGTCAGGGGCTACAATGAGCAGTTCTTC
CSVEVRGYNEQFF
>TRBJ2-3|TRBV20-1|.|.
TGCAGTGCTAGCTCCCAGGTTGCCGATACGCAGTATTTT
CSASSQVADTQYF
>TRBJ1-2|TRBV7-9|TRBD1|.
TGTGCCAGCAGCTTCCGGGACAGGGATGACTACACCTTC
CASSFRDRDDYTF
>TRBJ2-3|TRBV6-1|.|.
TGTGCCAGCAGCTCGCAGTTAGATACGCAGTATTTT
CASSSQLDTQYF
>TRBJ2-2|TRBV7-2|.|few
TGTGCCAGCAGCTTAGAGTGGGGTACCGGGGAGCTGTTTTTT
CASSLEWGTGELFF
>TRBJ2-7|TRBV7-2|.|.
TGTGCCAGCAGCTTAGCCTTAGACTTGGGCGAGCAGTACTTC
CASSLALDLGEQYF
>TRBJ2-4|TRBV5-6|.|.
TGTGCCAGCAGCTTGTCGCAGAGTGTCTTAGCCAAAAACATTCAGTACTTC
CASSLSQSVLAKNIQYF
>TRBJ1-5|TRBV28|.|.
TGTGCCAGCAGTTTTGGGGGCGCGAGGAATCAGCCCCAGCATTTT
CASSFGGARNQPQHF
>TRBJ2-7|TRBV28|.|.
TGTGCCAGCAATTTTCCGGTAAGGGGGGCCTACGAGCAGTACTTC
CASNFPVRGAYEQYF
>TRBJ1-4|TRBV4-1|TRBD1|.
TGCGCCAGCAGCCAAGAAGCGTTCCGGGACAGCGAAAAACTGTTTTTT
CASSQEAFRDSEKLFF
>TRBJ2-5|TRBV9|.|.
TGTGCCAGCAGCGGCAGGGATTGGGACCAAGAGACCCAGTACTTC
CASSGRDWDQETQYF
>TRBJ2-7|TRBV6-1|.|few
TGTGCCAGCAGGGTTGGGCCAGCGCACTCCTACGAGCAGTACTTC
CASRVGPAHSYEQYF
>TRBJ2-4|TRBV18|.|.
TGTGCCAGCTCACCCTACGCGGGGCAAGAGATCCAGTACTTC
CASSPYAGQEIQYF
>TRBJ1-2|TRBV6-2/TRBV6-3|TRBD1|many
TGTGCCAGCAATCCCCGGGACAGGATGCTCTATGGCTACACCTTC
CASNPRDRMLYGYTF
>TRBJ1-1|TRBV14|TRBD1|.
TGTGCCAGCAGCCAAGGCCCCGAGACAGGGACTGACACTGAAGCTTTCTTT
CASSQGPETGTDTEAFF
>TRBJ1-5|TRBV4-1|TRBD1|.
TGCGCCAGCAGCCACCGAACAGGGGATTATAGCAATCAGCCCCAGCATTTT
CASSHRTGDYSNQPQHF
>TRBJ1-2|TRBV5-1|.|few
TGCGCCAGCAGTTCCTCCACAGGGCCATATGGCTACACCTTC
CASSSSTGPYGYTF
>TRBJ1-1|TRBV12-3/TRBV12-4|.|.
TGTGCCAGCAGTTTATCCCTTTTTGAAGCTTTCTTT
CASSLSLFEAFF
>TRBJ2-7|TRBV5-1|.|few
TGCGCCAGCAGCCTGGACGGCCGGGAACCCTACGAGCAGTACTTC
CASSLDGREPYEQYF
>TRBJ2-5|TRBV7-6|.|.
TGTGCCGGCAGCTTAAGAGGGGGGGAGACCCAGTACTTC
CAGSLRGGETQYF
>TRBJ2-2|TRBV4-1|TRBD1|.
TGCGCCAGCAGCCAAGGGGACAGGCTAACCGGGGAGCTGTTTTTT
CASSQGDRLTGELFF
>TRBJ1-2|TRBV6-6|TRBD1|.
TGTGCCAGCAGCATCGACAGGGGGCTTAGTAACTATGGCTACACCTTC
CASSIDRGLSNYGYTF
>TRBJ2-1|TRBV30|.|.
TGTGCCTGGAGTCGCCTAAACGCCTACGAGCAGTTCTTC
CAWSRLNAYEQFF
>TRBJ2-1|TRBV12-3/TRBV12-4|TRBD1|few
TGTGCCAGCAGTTTAAAGGGGGCAAATCACATTCATGAGCAGTTCTTC
CASSLKGANHIHEQFF
>TRBJ2-4|TRBV27|.|.
TGTGCCAGCAGTCTCCGACAGGTAGAAGGTCTAGCCAAAAACATTCAGTACTTC
CASSLRQVEGLAKNIQYF
>TRBJ1-2|TRBV27|.|many
TGTGCCAGCAGCCCGCCGAGGACATCCTATGGCTACACCTTC
CASSPPRTSYGYTF
>TRBJ2-2|TRBV24-1|TRBD2|.
TGTGCCACCAGTGATTTTAGCGGGGGGGCCAGCACCGGGGAGCTGTTTTTT
CATSDFSGGASTGELFF
>TRBJ1-5|TRBV7-2|.|.
TGTGCCAGCAGCTCGGACTGGGCGGGCAATCAGCCCCAGCATTTT
CASSSDWAGNQPQHF
>TRBJ1-1|TRBV15|.|.
TGTGCCACCAGCAGAGGCGAGACTGAAGCTTTCTTT
CATSRGETEAFF
>TRBJ2-1|TRBV7-3|TRBD2|.
TGTGCCAGCAGCTCCCAACTGCAGGGACTAGCGGGGGGGAATGAGCAGTTCTTC
CASSSQLQGLAGGNEQFF
>TRBJ1-2|TRBV5-1|.|few
TGCGCCAGCAGCTTGAGGCCGGACTATGGCTACACCTTC
CASSLRPDYGYTF
>TRBJ1-1|TRBV10-3|.|.
TGTGCCATCAGTGAAACAGGTTCCACTGAAGCTTTCTTT
CAISETGSTEAFF
>TRBJ1-6|TRBV20-1|.|.
TGCAGTGCTCCCAAGATCGACTCCTATAATTCACCCCTCCACTTT
CSAPKIDSYNSPLHF
>TRBJ2-4|TRBV11-2|TRBD1|.
TGTGCCAGCAGCTTAGCGCCGCTTATGGACAGGCTTCGCATTCAGTACTTC
CASSLAPLMDRLRIQYF
>TRBJ1-4|TRBV10-3|.|.
TGTGCCATCAGCGGGGCAAATAATGAAAAACTGTTTTTT
CAISGANNEKLFF
>TRBJ2-3|TRBV5-6|TRBD1|.
TGTGCCAGCAGCCGACAGGGCTCTAGCACAGATACGCAGTATTTT
CASSRQGSSTDTQYF
>TRBJ2-3|TRBV5-1|TRBD1|.
TGCGCCAGCAGCTTGGGACAGGGCACAGGCACAGATACGCAGTATTTT
CASSLGQGTGTDTQYF
>TRBJ2-1|TRBV7-2|TRBD1|.
TGTGCCAGCAGTTGCCGGGACAGGAGCTCCTACAATGAGCAGTTCTTC
CASSCRDRSSYNEQFF
>TRBJ1-1|TRBV29-1|.|.
TGCAGCGTGGACTGGACGGGGGGCAGTGAAGCTTTCTTT
CSVDWTGGSEAFF
>TRBJ1-1|TRBV4-1|.|.
TGCGCCAGCAGCCAACTCCGGACAGTGAACACTGAAGCTTTCTTT
CASSQLRTVNTEAFF
>TRBJ2-3|TRBV2|TRBD2|many
TGTGCCAGCAGTGGTAGCGGGGGGGCCCCGTTGGATACGCAGTATTTT
CASSGSGGAPLDTQYF
>TRBJ1-2|TRBV29-1|.|few
TGCAGCGTTGGCGGTCCTAACTATGGCTACACCTTC
CSVGGPNYGYTF
>TRBJ1-4|TRBV7-2|.|.
TGTGCCAGCAGCTTAGAGCCCGACCGTGAAAAACCGTTTTTT
CASSLEPDREKPFF
>TRBJ1-2|TRBV20-1|.|once
TGCAGTGCTACAACGACGGTGCCAGGATGGGGCTACACCTTC
CSATTTVPGWGYTF
>TRBJ2-1|TRBV4-1|TRBD1|few
TGCGCCAGCAGCCAAGTCGGGGGACAGGGTTCCTACAATGAGCAGTTCTTC
CASSQVGGQGSYNEQFF
>TRBJ1-2|TRBV20-1|.|once
TGCAGTGCTAGGCCCCCGGGACTGACCTCACTTAACTATGGCTACACCTTC
CSARPPGLTSLNYGYTF
>TRBJ2-5|TRBV12-3/TRBV12-4|TRBD2|.
TGTGCCAGCAGTTCGGGACTAGCGTCGTCAGAGACCCAGTACTTC
CASSSGLASSETQYF